In this sample, the clone carrying this T cell receptor beta chain turned up many times. Profiled with immunoSEQ multiplex PCR; TCRdb holds only in-frame clones, not every one. Found here are more than 140,000 clones, less than 80% of them singletons; the top ten hold approximately 9.6%. Each patient's relapse followed autologous stem cell transplantation, and brentuximab vedotin exposure varied. The data stem from a study of PD-1 blockade in classical Hodgkin lymphoma. Trimming removed 6 bases at V and 6 bases at J, with 3 bases between. The CDR3 contains 10 residues. Germline V gene data show CDR1 as MNHEY and CDR2 as SVGAGI.

This sequence joins TRBV6-5 and TRBJ2-1; D is unresolved. This material consisted of peripheral blood mononuclear cells (PBMCs), taken before the second cycle of nivolumab. The receptor's source is a human donor with classical Hodgkin lymphoma. CDR3 coding DNA: TGTGCCAGCAGGGGCAATGAGCAGTTCTTC. Residues: CASRGNEQFF.